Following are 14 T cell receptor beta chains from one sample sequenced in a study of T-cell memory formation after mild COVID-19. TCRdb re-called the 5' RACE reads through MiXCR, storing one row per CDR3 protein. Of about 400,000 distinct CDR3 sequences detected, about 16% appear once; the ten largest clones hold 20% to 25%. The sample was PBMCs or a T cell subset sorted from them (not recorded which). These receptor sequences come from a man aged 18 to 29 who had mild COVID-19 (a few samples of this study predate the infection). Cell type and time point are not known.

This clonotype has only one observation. The CDR3 spells CASSELVVGNSPLHF. CDR3 coding DNA: TGTGCCAGCAGCGAGCTCGTAGTTGGTAATTCACCCCTCCACTTT. The chain employs TRBV12-3 or TRBV12-4 and TRBJ1-6; D is unclear. The CDR3 is 15 residues long. V dropped 6 bases and J dropped 6 bases, with 15 bases sitting between them.

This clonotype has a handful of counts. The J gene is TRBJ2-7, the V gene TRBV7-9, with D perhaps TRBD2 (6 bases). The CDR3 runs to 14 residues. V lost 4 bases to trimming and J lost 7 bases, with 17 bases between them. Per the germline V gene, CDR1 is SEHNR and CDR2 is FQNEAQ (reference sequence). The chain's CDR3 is CASSSTDSEGEQYV. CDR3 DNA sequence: TGTGCCAGCAGCTCCACAGATTCGGAGGGGGAGCAGTACGTC.

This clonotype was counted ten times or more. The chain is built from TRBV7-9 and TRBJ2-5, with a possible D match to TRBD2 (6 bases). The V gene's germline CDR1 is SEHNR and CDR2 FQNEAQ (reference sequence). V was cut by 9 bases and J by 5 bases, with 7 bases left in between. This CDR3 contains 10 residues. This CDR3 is CASGGETQYF. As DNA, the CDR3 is TGTGCCAGTGGAGGGGAGACCCAGTACTTC.

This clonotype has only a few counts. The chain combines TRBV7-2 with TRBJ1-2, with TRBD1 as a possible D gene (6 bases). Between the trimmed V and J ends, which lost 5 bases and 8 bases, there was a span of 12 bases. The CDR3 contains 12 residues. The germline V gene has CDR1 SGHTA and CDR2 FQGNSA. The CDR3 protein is CASSRRGGGYTF. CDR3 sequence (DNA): TGTGCCAGCAGCCGACGCGGGGGCGGCTACACCTTC.

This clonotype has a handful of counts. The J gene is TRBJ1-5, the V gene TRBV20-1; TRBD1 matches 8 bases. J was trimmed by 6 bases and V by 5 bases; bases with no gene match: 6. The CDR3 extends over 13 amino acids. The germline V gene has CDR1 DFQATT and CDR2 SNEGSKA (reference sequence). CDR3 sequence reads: CSADRGGGQPQHF. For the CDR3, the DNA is TGCAGTGCTGACAGGGGAGGTGGTCAGCCCCAGCATTTT.

The CDR3 here is CASSLGGGIQETQYF. The CDR3 DNA follows: TGTGCCAGCAGCTTAGGTGGTGGGATCCAAGAGACCCAGTACTTC. The rearrangement uses TRBV7-2 and TRBJ2-5; no definite D call. Germline V lookup: CDR1 SGHTA, CDR2 FQGNSA. CDR3 size: 15 residues. V lost 1 base and J 1 base, leaving 10 bases between the germline ends.

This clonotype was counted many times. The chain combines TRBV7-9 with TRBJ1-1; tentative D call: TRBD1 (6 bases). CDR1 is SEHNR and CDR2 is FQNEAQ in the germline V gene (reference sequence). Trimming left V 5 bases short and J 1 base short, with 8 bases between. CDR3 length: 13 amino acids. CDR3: CASSRDTNTEAFF. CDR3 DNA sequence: TGTGCCAGCAGCCGGGACACGAACACTGAAGCTTTCTTT.

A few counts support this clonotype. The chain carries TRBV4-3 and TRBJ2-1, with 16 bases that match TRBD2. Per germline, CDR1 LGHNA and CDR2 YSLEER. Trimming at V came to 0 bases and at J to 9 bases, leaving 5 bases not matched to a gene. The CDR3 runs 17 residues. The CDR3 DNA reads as TGCGCCAGCAGCCAAGATGGGACTAGCGGGGGGGCTAGTGAGCAGTTCTTC. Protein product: CASSQDGTSGGASEQFF.

This CDR3 is CASSEAHTDTQYF. The CDR3 coding sequence is TGTGCCAGCAGTGAAGCGCACACAGATACGCAGTATTTT. The chain couples TRBV6-1 to TRBJ2-3, with unresolved D. CDR1 is MNHNS and CDR2 is SASEGT in the germline V gene. This CDR3 has 13 amino acids. Deletions cut 0 bases from V and 2 bases from J, with 3 bases between.

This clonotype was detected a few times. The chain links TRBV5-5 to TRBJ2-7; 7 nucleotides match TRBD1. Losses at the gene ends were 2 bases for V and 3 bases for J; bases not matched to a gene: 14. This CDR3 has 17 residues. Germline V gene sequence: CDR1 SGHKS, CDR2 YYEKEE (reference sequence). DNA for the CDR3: TGTGCCAGCAGCTTAGCACAAGAAAGGGGGCCATTCTACGAGCAGTACGTC. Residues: CASSLAQERGPFYEQYV.

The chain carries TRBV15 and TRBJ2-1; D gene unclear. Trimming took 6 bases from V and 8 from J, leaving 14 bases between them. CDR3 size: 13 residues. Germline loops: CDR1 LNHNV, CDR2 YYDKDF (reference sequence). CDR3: CATRSPPVDEQFF. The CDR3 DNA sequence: TGTGCCACCAGGTCCCCCCCGGTGGATGAGCAGTTCTTC.

The CDR3 protein is CASSRTSGSWLSYNEQFF. As DNA, the CDR3 is TGTGCCAGCAGCCGGACTAGCGGGTCCTGGCTCTCCTACAATGAGCAGTTCTTC. The chain links TRBV6-4 to TRBJ2-1; 11 nucleotides match TRBD2. CDR1 MRHNA and CDR2 SNTAGT come from the germline V gene. The CDR3 runs 18 residues. V gave up 6 bases and J gave up 0 bases; unmatched junction bases: 10.

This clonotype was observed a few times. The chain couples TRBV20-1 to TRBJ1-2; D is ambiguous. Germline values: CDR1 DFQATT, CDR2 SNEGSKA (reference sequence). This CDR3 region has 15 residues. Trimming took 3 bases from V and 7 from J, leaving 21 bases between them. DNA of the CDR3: TGCAGTGCTAGTCTTGCCAGGCGAATAGGTTTTGGCTACACCTTC. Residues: CSASLARRIGFGYTF.

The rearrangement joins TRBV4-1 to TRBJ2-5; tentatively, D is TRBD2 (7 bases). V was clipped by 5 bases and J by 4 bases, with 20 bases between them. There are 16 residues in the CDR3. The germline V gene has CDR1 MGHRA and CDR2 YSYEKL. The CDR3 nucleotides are TGCGCCAGCAGCTTACAAGGGGGGGGCTTCCCAGAGACCCAGTACTTC. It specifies CASSLQGGGFPETQYF.